This T cell receptor (beta chain) was found in a study of blood T cell repertoires in COVID-19. Overall study context: The United States, Italy and Spain provided the acute and convalescent COVID-19 samples.

The germline CDR1 and CDR2 sequences are SNHLY and FYNNEI. The CDR3 covers 17 residues. The ends were cut back, 3 bases at V and 5 bases at J, with 23 bases in the middle. Sequencing used immunoSEQ multiplex PCR; TCRdb keeps in-frame clones, though not all of them. The data hold some 16,000 clones, with 70% to 90% observed a single time. The clonotype originates from a human donor in a cohort sampled during active COVID-19. The chain employs TRBV2 and TRBJ2-7; tentatively, D is TRBD2 (5 bases). The sample taken for sequencing was peripheral blood. The CDR3 region is CASSDPRAGNGVHEQYF. As DNA, the CDR3 is TGTGCCAGCAGTGATCCCCGCGCAGGAAACGGGGTTCACGAGCAGTACTTC.